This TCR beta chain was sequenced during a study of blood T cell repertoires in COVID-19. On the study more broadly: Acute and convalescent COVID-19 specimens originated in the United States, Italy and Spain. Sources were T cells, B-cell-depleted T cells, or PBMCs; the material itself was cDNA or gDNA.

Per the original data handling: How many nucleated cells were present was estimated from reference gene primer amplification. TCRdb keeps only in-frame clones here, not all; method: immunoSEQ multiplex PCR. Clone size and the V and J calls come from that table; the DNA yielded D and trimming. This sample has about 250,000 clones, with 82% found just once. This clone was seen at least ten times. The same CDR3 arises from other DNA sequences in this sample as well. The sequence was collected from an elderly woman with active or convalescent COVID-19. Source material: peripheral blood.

The CDR3 DNA is TGTGCCAGCAGCTTAGCTGGGGGGGGAATGAACACTGAAGCTTTCTTT. Translated, it gives CASSLAGGGMNTEAFF. V gene TRBV7-8 combines with J gene TRBJ1-1; D might be TRBD1 (5 bases). Germline assignment: CDR1 SGHVS and CDR2 FQNEAQ. Between the trimmed V and J ends, which lost 0 bases and 0 bases, there was a span of 11 bases. This CDR3 comprises 16 residues.